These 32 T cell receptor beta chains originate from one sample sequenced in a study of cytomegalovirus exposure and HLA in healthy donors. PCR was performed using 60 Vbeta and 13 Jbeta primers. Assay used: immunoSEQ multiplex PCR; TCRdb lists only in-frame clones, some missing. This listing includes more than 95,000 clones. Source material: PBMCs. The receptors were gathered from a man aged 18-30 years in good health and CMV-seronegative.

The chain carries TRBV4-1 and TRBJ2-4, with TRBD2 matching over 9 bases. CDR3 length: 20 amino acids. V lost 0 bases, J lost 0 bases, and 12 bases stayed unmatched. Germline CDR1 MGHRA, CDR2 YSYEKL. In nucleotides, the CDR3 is TGCGCCAGCAGCCAAGAGATAGCGGGAGAGCGGAGGGGAGCCAAAAACATTCAGTACTTC. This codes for CASSQEIAGERRGAKNIQYF.

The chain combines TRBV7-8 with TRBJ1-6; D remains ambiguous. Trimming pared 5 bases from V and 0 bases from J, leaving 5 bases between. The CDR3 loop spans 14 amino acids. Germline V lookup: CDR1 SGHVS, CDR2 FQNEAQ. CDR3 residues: CASSPSSYNSPLHF. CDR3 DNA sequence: TGTGCCAGCAGCCCCAGCTCCTATAATTCACCCCTCCACTTT.

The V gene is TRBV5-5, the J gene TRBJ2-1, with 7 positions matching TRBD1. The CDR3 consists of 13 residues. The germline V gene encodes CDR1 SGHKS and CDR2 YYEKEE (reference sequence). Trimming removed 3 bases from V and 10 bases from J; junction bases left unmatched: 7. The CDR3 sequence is CASSSRQGLEQFF. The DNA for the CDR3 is TGTGCCAGCAGCTCTCGACAGGGCTTAGAGCAGTTCTTC.

The CDR3 DNA reads TGTGCCAGCAGCTTCTACAGGGATGAGTGGGGCACCGAGCAGTACTTC. It translates to CASSFYRDEWGTEQYF. The chain is built from TRBV5-4 and TRBJ2-7; possible D gene TRBD1, 6 bases. Trimming cost V 2 bases and J 6 bases, with 21 bases left between them. There are 16 residues in the CDR3. Germline CDR1 is SGHNT and CDR2 is YYREEE (reference sequence).

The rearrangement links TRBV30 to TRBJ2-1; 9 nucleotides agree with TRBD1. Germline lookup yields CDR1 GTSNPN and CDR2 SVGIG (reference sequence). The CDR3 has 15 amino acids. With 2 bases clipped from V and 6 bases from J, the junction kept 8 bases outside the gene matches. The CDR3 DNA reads TGTGCCTGGAGTACCGGGACAGGGCCGTTCAATGAGCAGTTCTTC. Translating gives CAWSTGTGPFNEQFF.

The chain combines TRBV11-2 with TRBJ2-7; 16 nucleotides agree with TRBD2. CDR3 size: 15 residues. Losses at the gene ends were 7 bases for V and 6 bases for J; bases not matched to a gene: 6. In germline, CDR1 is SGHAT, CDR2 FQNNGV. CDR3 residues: CASTTGLAGGLEQYF. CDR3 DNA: TGTGCCAGCACCACGGGACTAGCGGGAGGGCTCGAGCAGTACTTC. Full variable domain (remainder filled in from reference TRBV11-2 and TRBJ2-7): EAGVAQSPRYKIIEKRQSVAFWCNPISGHATLYWYQQILGQGPKLLIQFQNNGVVDDSQLPKDRFSAERLKGVDSTLKIQPAKLEDSAVYLCASTTGLAGGLEQYFGPGTRLTVT.

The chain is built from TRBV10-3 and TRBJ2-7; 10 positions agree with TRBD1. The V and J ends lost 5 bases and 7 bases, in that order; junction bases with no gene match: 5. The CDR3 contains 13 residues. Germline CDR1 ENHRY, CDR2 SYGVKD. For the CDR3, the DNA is TGTGCCATCAGTAAGGGGACAGGGGAAGAGCAGTACTTC. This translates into CAISKGTGEEQYF.

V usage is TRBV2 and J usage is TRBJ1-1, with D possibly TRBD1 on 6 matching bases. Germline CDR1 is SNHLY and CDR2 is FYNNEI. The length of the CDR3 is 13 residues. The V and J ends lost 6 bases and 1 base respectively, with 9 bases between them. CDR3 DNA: TGTGCCAGCAGGGCGGACAGGAACACTGAAGCTTTCTTT. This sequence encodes CASRADRNTEAFF.

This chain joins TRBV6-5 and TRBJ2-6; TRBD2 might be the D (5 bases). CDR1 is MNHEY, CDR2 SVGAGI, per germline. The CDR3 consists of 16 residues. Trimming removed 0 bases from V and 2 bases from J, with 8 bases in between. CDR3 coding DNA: TGTGCCAGCAGTTACTCCGGGGTGACTGGGGCCAACGTCCTGACTTTC. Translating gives CASSYSGVTGANVLTF.

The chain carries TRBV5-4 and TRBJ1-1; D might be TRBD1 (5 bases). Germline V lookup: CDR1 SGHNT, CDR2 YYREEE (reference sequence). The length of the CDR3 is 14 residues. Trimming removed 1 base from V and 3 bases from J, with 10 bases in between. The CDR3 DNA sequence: TGTGCCAGCAGCTTGCCGGGGACTTACACTGAAGCTTTCTTT. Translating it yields CASSLPGTYTEAFF.

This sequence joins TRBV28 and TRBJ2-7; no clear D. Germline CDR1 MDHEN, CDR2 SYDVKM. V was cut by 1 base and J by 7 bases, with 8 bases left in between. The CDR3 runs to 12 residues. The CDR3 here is CASSLLRREQYF. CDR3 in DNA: TGTGCCAGCAGTTTATTGAGGCGTGAGCAGTACTTC.

The CDR3 DNA sequence: TGTGCCAGTAGTCCGTGGGACAGTCCCAACACTGAAGCTTTCTTT. It encodes CASSPWDSPNTEAFF. The chain links TRBV19 to TRBJ1-1, with 7 bases identical to TRBD1. Per germline, CDR1 LNHDA and CDR2 SQIVND (reference sequence). This CDR3 comprises 15 residues. After removal of 5 bases from V and 2 bases from J, the junction contained 8 bases not matched to a gene.

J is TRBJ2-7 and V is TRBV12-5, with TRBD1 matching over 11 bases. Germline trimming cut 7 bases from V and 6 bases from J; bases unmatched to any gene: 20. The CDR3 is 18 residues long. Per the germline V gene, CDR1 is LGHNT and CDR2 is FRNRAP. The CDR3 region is CASEPPPPPGQGGGEQYF. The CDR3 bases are TGTGCTAGTGAACCTCCACCCCCCCCGGGACAGGGGGGCGGCGAGCAGTACTTC.

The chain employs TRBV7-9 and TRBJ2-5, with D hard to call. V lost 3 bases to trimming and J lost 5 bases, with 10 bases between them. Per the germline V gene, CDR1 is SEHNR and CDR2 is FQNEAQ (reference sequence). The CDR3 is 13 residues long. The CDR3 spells CASSFGLMETQYF. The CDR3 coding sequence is TGTGCCAGCAGCTTTGGCTTAATGGAGACCCAGTACTTC.

The CDR3: CASSYSQKTPEAFF. The CDR3 bases are TGTGCCAGCAGTTACTCACAGAAAACCCCTGAAGCTTTCTTT. The V call is TRBV6-5, the J call TRBJ1-1; D ambiguous. Germline lookup yields CDR1 MNHEY and CDR2 SVGAGI. V lost 0 bases and J 6 bases, leaving 11 bases between the germline ends. This CDR3 is built from 14 residues.

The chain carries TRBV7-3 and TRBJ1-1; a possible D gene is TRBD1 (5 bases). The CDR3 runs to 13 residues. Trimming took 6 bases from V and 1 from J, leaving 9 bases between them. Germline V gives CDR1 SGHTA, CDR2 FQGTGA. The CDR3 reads CASSSTGNTEAFF. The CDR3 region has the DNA TGTGCCAGCAGTTCTACAGGGAACACTGAAGCTTTCTTT. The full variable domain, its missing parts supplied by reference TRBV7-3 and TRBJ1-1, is GAGVSQTPSNKVTEKGKYVELRCDPISGHTALYWYRQSLGQGPEFLIYFQGTGAADDSGLPNDRFFAVRPEGSVSTLKIQRTERGDSAVYLCASSSTGNTEAFFGQGTRLTVV.

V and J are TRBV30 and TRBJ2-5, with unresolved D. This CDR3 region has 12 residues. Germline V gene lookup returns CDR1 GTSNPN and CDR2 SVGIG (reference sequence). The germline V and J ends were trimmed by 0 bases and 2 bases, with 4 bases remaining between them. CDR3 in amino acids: CAWSVQQETQYF. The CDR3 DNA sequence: TGTGCCTGGAGTGTACAACAAGAGACCCAGTACTTC.

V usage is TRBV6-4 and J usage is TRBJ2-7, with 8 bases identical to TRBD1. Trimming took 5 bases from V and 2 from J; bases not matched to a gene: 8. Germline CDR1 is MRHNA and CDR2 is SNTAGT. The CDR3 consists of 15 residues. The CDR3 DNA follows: TGTGCCAGCAGTCCCAACAGGGGGAGCCCCTACGAGCAGTACTTC. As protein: CASSPNRGSPYEQYF.

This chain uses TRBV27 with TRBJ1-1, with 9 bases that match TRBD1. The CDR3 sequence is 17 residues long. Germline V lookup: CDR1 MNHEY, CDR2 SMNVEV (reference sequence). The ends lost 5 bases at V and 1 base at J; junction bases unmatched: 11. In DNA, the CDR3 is TGTGCCAGCAGTGGCACAGGGGGCGGGACGGGGAACACTGAAGCTTTCTTT. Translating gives CASSGTGGGTGNTEAFF.

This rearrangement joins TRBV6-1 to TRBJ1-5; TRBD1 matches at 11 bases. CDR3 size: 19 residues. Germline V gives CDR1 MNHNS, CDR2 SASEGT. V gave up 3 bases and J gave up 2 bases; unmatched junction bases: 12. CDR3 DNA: TGTGCCAGCAGTGATCCCCGGGACAGGGGGATTGTTGGCAATCAGCCCCAGCATTTT. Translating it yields CASSDPRDRGIVGNQPQHF.

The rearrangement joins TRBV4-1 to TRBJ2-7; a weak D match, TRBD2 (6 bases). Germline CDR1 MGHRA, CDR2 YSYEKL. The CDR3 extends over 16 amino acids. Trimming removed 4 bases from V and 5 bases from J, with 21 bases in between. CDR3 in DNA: TGCGCCAGCAGCCCGGGAGAGGGCAGGGTGATGAACGAGCAGTACTTC. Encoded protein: CASSPGEGRVMNEQYF.

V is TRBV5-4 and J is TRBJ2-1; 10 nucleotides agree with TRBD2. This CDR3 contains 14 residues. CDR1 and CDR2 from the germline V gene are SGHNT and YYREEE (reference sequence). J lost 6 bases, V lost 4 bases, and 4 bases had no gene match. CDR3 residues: CASSPVAGGNEQFF. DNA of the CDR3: TGTGCCAGCAGCCCCGTAGCGGGAGGCAATGAGCAGTTCTTC.

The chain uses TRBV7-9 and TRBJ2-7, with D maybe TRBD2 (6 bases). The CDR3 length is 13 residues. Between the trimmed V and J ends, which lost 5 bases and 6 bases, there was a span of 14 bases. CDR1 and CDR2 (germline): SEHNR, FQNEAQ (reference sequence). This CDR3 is CASSPGAAREQYF. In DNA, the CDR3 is TGTGCCAGCAGCCCGGGAGCTGCTCGCGAGCAGTACTTC.

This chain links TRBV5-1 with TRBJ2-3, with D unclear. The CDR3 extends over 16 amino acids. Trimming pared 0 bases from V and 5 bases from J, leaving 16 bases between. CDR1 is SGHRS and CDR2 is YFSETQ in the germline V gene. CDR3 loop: CASSLDPHTRQDTQYF. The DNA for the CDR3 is TGCGCCAGCAGCTTGGACCCCCACACCCGACAAGATACGCAGTATTTT.

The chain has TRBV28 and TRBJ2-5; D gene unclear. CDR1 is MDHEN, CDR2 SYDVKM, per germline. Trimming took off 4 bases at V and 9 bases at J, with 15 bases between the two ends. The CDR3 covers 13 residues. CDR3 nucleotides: TGTGCCAGCAGTTCTAACCCAATGTTATCCCAGTACTTC. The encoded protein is CASSSNPMLSQYF.

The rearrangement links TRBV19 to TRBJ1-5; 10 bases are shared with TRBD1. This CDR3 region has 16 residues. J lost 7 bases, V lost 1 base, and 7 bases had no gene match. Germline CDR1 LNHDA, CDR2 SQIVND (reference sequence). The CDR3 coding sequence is TGTGCCAGTAGTATAGTGGGGACAGGGGTCTGGCAGCCCCAGCATTTT. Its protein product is CASSIVGTGVWQPQHF.

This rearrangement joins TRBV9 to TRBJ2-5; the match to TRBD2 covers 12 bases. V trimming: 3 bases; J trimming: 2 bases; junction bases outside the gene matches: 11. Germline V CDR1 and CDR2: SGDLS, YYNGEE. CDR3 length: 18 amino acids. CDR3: CASSAKTSGSRWQETQYF. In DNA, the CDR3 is TGTGCCAGCAGCGCCAAGACTAGCGGGAGTAGGTGGCAAGAGACCCAGTACTTC.

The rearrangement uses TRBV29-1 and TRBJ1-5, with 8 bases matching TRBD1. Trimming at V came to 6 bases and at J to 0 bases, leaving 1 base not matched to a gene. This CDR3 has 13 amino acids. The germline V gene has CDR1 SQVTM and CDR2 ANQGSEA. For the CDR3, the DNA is TGCAGCGTGACAGGGGATAGCAATCAGCCCCAGCATTTT. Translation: CSVTGDSNQPQHF.

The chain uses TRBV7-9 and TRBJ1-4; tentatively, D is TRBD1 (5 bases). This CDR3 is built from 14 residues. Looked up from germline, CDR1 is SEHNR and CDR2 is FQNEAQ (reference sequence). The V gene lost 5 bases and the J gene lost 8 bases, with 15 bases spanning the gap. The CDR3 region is CASSPSWGDEKLFF. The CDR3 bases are TGTGCCAGCAGCCCCTCATGGGGGGACGAAAAACTGTTTTTT.

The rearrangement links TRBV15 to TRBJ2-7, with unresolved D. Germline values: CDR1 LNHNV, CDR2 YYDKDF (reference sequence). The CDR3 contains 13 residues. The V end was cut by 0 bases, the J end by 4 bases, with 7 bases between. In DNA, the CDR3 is TGTGCCACCAGCAGAGATTTCTCGTACGAGCAGTACTTC. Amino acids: CATSRDFSYEQYF.

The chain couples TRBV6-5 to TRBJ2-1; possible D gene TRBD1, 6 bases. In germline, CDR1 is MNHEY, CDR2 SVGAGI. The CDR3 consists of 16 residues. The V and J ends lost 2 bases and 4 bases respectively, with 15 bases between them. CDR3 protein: CASSYLRQAIYNEQFF. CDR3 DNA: TGTGCCAGCAGTTACCTCAGACAGGCCATTTACAATGAGCAGTTCTTC.

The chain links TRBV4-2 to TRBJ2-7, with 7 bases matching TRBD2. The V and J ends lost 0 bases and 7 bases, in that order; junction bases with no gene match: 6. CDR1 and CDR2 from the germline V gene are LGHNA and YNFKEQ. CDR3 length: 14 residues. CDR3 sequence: CASSQERTRSEQYF. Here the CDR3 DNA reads TGTGCCAGCAGCCAAGAAAGGACTAGGAGTGAGCAGTACTTC.